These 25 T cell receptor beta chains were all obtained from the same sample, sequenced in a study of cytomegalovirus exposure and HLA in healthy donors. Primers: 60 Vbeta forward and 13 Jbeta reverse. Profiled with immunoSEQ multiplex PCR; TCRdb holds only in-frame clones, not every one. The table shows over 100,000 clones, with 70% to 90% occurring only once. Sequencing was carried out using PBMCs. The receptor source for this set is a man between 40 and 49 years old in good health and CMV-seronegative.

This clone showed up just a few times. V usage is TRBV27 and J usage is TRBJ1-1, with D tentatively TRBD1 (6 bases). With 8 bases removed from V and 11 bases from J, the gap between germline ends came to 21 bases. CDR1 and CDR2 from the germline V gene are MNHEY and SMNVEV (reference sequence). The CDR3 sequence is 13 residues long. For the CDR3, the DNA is TGTGCCAGCCGACTAGCGGGGGCTAGACTTGCTTTCTTT. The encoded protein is CASRLAGARLAFF.

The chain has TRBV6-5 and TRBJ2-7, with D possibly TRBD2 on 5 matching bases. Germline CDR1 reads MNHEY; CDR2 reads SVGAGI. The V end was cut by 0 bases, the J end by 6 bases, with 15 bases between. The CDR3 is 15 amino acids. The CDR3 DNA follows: TGTGCCAGCAGTTACTCGTCTGGACTCCCCGGCGAGCAGTACTTC. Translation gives CASSYSSGLPGEQYF.

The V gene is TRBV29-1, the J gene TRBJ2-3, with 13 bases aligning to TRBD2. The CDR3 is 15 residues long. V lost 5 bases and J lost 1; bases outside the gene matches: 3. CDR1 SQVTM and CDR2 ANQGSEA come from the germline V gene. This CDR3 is CSVLLAGGGTDTQYF. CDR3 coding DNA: TGCAGCGTTTTACTAGCGGGGGGGGGCACAGATACGCAGTATTTT.

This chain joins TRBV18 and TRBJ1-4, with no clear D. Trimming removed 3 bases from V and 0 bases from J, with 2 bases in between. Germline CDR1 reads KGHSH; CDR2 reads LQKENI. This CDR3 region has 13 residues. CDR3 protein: CASSPTTNEKLFF. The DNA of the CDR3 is TGTGCCAGCTCACCTACAACTAATGAAAAACTGTTTTTT.

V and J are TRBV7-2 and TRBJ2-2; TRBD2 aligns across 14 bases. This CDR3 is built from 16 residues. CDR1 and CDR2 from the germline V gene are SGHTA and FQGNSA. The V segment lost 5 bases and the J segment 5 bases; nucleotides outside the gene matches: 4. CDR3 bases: TGTGCCAGCAGCGAGACTAGCGGGGGGGTGACCGGGGAGCTGTTTTTT. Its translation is CASSETSGGVTGELFF.

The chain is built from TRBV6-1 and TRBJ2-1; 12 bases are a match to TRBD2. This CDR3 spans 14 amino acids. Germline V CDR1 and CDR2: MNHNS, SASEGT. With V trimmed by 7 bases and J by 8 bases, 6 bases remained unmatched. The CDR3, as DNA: TGTGCCAGCACGCCTAGCGGGGGGGCCTATGAGCAGTTCTTC. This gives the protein CASTPSGGAYEQFF.

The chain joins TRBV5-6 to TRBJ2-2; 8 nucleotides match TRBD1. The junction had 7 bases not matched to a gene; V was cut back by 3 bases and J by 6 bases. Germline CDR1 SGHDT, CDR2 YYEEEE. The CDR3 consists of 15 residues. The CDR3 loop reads CASSWYRGAAGELFF. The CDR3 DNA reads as TGTGCCAGCAGCTGGTACAGGGGGGCGGCCGGGGAGCTGTTTTTT.

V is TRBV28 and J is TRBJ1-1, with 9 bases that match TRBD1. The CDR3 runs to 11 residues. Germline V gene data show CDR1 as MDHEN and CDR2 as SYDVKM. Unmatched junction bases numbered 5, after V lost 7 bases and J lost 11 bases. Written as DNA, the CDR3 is TGTGCCAGCACCGGGACAGGGACGGCTTTCTTT. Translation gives CASTGTGTAFF.

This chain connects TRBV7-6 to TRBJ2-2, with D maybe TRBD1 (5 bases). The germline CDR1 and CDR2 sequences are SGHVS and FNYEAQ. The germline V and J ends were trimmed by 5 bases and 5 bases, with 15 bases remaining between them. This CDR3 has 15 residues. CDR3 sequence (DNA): TGTGCCAGCAGCCACATAGACAGTCTGACCGGGGAGCTGTTTTTT. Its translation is CASSHIDSLTGELFF. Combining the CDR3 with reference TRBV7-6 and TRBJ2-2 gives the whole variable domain GAGVSQSPRYKVTKRGQDVALRCDPISGHVSLYWYRQALGQGPEFLTYFNYEAQQDKSGLPNDRFSAERPEGSISTLTIQRTEQRDSAMYRCASSHIDSLTGELFFGEGSRLTVL.

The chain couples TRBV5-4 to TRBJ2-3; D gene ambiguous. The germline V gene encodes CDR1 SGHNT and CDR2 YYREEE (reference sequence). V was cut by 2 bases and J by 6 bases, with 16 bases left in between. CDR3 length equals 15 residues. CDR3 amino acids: CASSFDSTLEDTQYF. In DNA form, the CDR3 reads TGTGCCAGCAGCTTTGACTCTACTCTTGAGGATACGCAGTATTTT.

CDR3 sequence (DNA): TGTGCCAGCAGCTTGGGTCAGACAGGGCTAGGAGAGACCCAGTACTTC. This translates into CASSLGQTGLGETQYF. The V call is TRBV5-4, the J call TRBJ2-5; 7 nucleotides agree with TRBD1. V shed 0 bases, J shed 4 bases, and the junction held 9 bases outside the gene matches. The CDR3 is 16 amino acids. Germline V gene sequence: CDR1 SGHNT, CDR2 YYREEE (reference sequence). The full variable domain, its missing parts supplied by reference TRBV5-4 and TRBJ2-5, is ETGVTQSPTHLIKTRGQQVTLRCSSQSGHNTVSWYQQALGQGPQFIFQYYREEENGRGNFPPRFSGLQFPNYSSELNVNALELDDSALYLCASSLGQTGLGETQYFGPGTRLLVL.

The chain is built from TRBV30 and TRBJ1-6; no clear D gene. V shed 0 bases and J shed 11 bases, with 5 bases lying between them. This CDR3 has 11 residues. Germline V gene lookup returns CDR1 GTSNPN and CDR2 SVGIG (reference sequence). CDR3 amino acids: CAWSVEPPLHF. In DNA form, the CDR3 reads TGTGCCTGGAGTGTAGAGCCACCCCTCCACTTT. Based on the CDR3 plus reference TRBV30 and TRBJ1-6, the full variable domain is SQTIHQWPATLVQPVGSPLSLECTVEGTSNPNLYWYRQAAGRGLQLLFYSVGIGQISSEVPQNLSASRPQDRQFILSSKKLLLSDSGFYLCAWSVEPPLHFGNGTRLTVT.

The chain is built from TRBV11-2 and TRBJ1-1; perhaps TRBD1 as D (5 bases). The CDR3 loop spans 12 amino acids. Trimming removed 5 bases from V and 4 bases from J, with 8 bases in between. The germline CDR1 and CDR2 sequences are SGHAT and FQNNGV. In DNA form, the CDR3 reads TGTGCCAGCAGCCGAAGGGGCACTGAAGCTTTCTTT. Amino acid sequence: CASSRRGTEAFF.

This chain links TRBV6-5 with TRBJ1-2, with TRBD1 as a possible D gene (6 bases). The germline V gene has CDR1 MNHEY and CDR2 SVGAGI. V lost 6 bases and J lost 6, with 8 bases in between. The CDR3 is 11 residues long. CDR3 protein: CASRQGDGYTF. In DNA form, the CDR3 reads TGTGCCAGCAGACAGGGAGATGGCTACACCTTC.

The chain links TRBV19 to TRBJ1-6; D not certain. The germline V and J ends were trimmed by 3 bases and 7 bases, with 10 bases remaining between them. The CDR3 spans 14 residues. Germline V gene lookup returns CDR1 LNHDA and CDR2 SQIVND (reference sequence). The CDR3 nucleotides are TGTGCCAGTAGTATTAAGACTGAGAATTCACCCCTCCACTTT. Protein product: CASSIKTENSPLHF. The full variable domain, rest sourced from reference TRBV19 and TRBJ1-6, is DGGITQSPKYLFRKEGQNVTLSCEQNLNHDAMYWYRQDPGQGLRLIYYSQIVNDFQKGDIAEGYSVSREKKESFPLTVTSAQKNPTAFYLCASSIKTENSPLHFGNGTRLTVT.

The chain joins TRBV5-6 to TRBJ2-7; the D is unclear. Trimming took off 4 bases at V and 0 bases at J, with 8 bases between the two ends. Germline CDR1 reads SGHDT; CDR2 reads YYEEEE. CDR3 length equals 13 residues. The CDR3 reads CASSPLASYEQYF. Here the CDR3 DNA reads TGTGCCAGCAGCCCCCTGGCCTCCTACGAGCAGTACTTC.

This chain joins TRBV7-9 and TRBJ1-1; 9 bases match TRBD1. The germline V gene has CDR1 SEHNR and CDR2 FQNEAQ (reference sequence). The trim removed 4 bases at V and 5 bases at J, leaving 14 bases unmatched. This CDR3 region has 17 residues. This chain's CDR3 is CASSSGTGGLMRTEAFF. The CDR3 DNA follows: TGTGCCAGCAGCTCGGGAACAGGGGGCTTGATGAGGACTGAAGCTTTCTTT.

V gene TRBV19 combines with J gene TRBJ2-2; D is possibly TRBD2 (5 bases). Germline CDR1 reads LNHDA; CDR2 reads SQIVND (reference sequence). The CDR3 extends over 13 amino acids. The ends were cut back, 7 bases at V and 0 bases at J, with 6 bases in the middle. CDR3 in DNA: TGTGCCAGTACTAGCCCGAACACCGGGGAGCTGTTTTTT. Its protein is CASTSPNTGELFF.

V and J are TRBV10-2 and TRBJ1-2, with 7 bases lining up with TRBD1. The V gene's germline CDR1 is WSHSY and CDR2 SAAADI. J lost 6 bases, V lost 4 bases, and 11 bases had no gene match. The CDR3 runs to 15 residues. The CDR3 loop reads CASSATSDRTDGYTF. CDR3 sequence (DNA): TGCGCCAGCAGTGCAACGTCGGACAGGACGGATGGCTACACCTTC.

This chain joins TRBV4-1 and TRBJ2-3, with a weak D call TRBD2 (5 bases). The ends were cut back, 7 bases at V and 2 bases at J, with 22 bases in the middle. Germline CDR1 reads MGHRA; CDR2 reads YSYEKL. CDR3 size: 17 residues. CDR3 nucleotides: TGCGCCAGCACCCGAGGGTGGGCTGGCCCCTCCACAGATACGCAGTATTTT. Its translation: CASTRGWAGPSTDTQYF.

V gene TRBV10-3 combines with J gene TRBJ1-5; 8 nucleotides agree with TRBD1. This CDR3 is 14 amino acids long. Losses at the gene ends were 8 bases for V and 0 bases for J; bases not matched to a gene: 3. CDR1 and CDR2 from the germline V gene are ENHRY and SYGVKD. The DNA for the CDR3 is TGTGCCATCGGGACAGGTGATAGCAATCAGCCCCAGCATTTT. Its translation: CAIGTGDSNQPQHF.

CDR3 residues: CASSVDSGAAYEQYF. The CDR3 DNA reads TGTGCCAGCAGCGTAGATAGCGGGGCGGCCTACGAGCAGTACTTC. The J gene is TRBJ2-7, the V gene TRBV9; 8 bases are shared with TRBD2. The CDR3 is 15 amino acids. Trimming removed 0 bases from V and 2 bases from J; junction bases left unmatched: 4. CDR1 and CDR2 from the germline V gene are SGDLS and YYNGEE.

The CDR3 sequence is CASSIVQARIPLHF. The DNA for the CDR3 is TGTGCCAGTAGTATTGTGCAGGCAAGGATCCCCCTCCACTTT. J is TRBJ1-6 and V is TRBV19, with D uncertain. The CDR3 runs 14 residues. Trimming stripped 3 bases from V and 13 bases from J, with 16 bases between. The germline gives CDR1 LNHDA, CDR2 SQIVND (reference sequence).

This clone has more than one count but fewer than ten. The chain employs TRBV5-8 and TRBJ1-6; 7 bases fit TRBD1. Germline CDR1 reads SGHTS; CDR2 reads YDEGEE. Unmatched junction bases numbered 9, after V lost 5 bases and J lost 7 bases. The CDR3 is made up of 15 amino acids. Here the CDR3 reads CASRRPTGPNSPLHF. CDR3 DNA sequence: TGTGCCAGCAGACGTCCGACAGGGCCGAATTCACCCCTCCACTTT.

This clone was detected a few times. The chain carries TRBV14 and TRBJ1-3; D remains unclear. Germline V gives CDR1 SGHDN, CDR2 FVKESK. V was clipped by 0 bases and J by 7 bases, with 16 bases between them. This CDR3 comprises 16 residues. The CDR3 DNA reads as TGTGCCAGCAGCCAAGATCCTCGGGGAGGGAGGAACACCATATATTTT. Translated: CASSQDPRGGRNTIYF. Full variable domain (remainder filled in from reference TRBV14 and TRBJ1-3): EAGVTQFPSHSVIEKGQTVTLRCDPISGHDNLYWYRRVMGKEIKFLLHFVKESKQDESGMPNNRFLAERTGGTYSTLKVQPAELEDSGVYFCASSQDPRGGRNTIYFGEGSWLTVV.